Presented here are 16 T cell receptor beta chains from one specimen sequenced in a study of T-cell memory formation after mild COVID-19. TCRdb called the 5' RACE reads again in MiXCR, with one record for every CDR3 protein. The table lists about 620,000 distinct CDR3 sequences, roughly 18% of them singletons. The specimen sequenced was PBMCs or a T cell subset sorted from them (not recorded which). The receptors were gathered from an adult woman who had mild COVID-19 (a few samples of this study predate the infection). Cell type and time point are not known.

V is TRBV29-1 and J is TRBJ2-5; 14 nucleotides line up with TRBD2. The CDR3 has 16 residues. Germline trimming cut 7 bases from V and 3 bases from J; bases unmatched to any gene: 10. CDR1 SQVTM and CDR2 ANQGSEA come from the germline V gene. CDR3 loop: CSAATPTSGREETQYF. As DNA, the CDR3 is TGCAGCGCCGCAACCCCGACTAGCGGGAGGGAAGAGACCCAGTACTTC.

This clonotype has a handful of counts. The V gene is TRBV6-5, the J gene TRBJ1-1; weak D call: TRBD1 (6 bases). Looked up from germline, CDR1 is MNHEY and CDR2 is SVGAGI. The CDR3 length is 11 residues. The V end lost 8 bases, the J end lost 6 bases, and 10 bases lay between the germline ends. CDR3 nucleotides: TGTGCCAGCGGAAGGGGGGCTGAAGCTTTCTTT. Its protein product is CASGRGAEAFF.

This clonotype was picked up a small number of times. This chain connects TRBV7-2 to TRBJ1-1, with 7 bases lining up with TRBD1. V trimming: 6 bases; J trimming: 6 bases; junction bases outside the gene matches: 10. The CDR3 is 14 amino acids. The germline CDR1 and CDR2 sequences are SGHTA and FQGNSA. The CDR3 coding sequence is TGTGCCAGCAGAACCACAGGGGCCGGGGCTGAAGCTTTCTTT. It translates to CASRTTGAGAEAFF.

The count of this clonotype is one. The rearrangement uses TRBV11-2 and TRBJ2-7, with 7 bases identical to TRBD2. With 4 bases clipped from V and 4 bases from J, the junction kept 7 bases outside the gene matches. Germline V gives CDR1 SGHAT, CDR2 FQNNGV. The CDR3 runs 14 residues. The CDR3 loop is CASSSGLSGYEQYF. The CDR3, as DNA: TGTGCCAGCAGCTCGGGACTATCAGGGTACGAGCAGTACTTC.

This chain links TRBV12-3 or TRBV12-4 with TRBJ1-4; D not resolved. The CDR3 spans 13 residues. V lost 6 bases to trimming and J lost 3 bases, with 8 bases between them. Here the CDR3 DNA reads TGTGCCAGCAGATGGGTAGCTAATGAAAAACTGTTTTTT. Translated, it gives CASRWVANEKLFF.

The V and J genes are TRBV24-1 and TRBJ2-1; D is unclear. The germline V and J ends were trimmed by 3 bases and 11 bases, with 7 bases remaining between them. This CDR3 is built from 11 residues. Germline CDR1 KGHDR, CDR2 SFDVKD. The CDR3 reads CATSDRAKQFF. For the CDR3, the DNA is TGTGCCACCAGTGATAGGGCTAAGCAGTTCTTC.

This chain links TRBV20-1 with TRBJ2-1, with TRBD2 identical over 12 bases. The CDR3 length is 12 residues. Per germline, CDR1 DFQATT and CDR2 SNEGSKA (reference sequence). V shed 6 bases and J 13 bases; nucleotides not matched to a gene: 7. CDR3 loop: CSAATSGRSQFF. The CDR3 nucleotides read TGCAGTGCCGCGACTAGCGGGAGATCACAGTTCTTC.

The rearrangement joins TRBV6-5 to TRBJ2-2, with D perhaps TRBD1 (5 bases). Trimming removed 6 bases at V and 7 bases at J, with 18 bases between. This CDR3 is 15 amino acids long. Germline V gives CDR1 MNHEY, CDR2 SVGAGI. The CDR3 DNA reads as TGTGCCAGCAGACCTACAGGCGGCCCTGACGGGGAGCTGTTTTTT. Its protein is CASRPTGGPDGELFF.

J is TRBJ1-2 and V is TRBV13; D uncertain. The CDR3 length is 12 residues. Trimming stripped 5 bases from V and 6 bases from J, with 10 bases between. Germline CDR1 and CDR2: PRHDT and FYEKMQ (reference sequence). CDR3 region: CASSRGRDGYTF. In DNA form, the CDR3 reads TGTGCCAGCAGCCGGGGTAGAGATGGCTACACCTTC.

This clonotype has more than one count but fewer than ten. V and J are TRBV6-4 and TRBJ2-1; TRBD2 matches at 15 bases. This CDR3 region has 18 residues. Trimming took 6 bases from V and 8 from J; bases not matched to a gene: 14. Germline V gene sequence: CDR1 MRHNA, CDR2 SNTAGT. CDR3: CASRQTPGLAGGQDEQFF. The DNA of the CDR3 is TGTGCCAGCAGGCAGACCCCGGGACTAGCGGGGGGTCAGGATGAGCAGTTCTTC.

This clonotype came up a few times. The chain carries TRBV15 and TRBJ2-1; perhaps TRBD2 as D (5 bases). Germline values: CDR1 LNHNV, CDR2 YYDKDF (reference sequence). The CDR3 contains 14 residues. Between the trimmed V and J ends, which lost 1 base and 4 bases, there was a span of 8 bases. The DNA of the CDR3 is TGTGCCACCAGCAGAGTGGACTGGTACAATGAGCAGTTCTTC. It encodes CATSRVDWYNEQFF.

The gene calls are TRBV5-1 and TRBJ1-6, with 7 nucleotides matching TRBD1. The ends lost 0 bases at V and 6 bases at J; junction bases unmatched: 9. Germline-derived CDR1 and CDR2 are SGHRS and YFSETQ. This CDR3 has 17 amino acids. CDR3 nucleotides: TGCGCCAGCAGCTTGGTGGCAGGGGGAGAAGGTAATTCACCCCTCCACTTT. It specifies CASSLVAGGEGNSPLHF.

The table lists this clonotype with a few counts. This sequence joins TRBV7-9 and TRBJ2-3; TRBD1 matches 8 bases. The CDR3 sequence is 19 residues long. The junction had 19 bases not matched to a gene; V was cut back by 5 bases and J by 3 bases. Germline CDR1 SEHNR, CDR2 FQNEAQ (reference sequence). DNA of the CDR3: TGTGCCAGCAGCCTACTATGGAACTCAGGGGGCAGGATGACAGATACGCAGTATTTT. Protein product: CASSLLWNSGGRMTDTQYF.

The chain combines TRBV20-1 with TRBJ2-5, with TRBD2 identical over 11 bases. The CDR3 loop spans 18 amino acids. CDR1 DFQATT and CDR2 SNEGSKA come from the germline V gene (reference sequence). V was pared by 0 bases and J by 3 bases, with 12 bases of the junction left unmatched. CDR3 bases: TGCAGTGCTAGAGAATCGCCTAGCGGGAGGCGGGGGGAAGAGACCCAGTACTTC. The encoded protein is CSARESPSGRRGEETQYF.

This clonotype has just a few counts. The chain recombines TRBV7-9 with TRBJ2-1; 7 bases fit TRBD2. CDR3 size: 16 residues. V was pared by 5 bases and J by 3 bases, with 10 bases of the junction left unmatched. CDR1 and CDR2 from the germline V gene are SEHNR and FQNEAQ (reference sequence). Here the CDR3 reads CASSRGRAGNYNEQFF. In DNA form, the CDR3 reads TGTGCCAGCAGCCGTGGGCGAGCGGGAAACTACAATGAGCAGTTCTTC. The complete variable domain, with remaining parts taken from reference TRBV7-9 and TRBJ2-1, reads DTGVSQNPRHKITKRGQNVTFRCDPISEHNRLYWYRQTLGQGPEFLTYFQNEAQLEKSRLLSDRFSAERPKGSFSTLEIQRTEQGDSAMYLCASSRGRAGNYNEQFFGPGTRLTVL.

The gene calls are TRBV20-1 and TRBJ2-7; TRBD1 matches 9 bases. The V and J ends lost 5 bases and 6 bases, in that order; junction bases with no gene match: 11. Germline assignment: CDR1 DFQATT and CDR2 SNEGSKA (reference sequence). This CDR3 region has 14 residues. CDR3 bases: TGCAGTGCTGGGGGACAGGGAGAGGTATCCGAGCAGTACTTC. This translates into CSAGGQGEVSEQYF.